This T cell receptor beta chain was profiled in a study of vaccination and CD4 T cells after COVID-19. About the research overall: Convalescent patients had positive nasal swab PCR results for SARS-CoV-2. Disease was mild in fewer than 10 and severe in one.

With respect to this clonotype: No antigen is known for it.

The sample's treatment: approximately nine-day PBMC culture with coronavirus spike peptide pools or control peptides (ViraFEST assay). Positive PCR dates spanned March to December 2020, predating US Alpha, Beta and Delta variants. With the Oncomine TCR Beta short-read assay, DNA from cultured CD4+ T cells was sequenced. Using its own MiXCR run on the PCR reads, TCRdb lists one record per CDR3 protein. The sample contains about 15,000 distinct CDR3 sequences, approximately 53% of which appear only once. Study-wide results and caveats: For convalescent patients, a median 86.3% of reactive clones surfaced exclusively after vaccination.

This receptor was obtained from a human donor who had recovered from COVID-19. The source material was CD4+ T cells from blood, cultured in vitro.

In DNA, the CDR3 is TGTGCCAGCAGTTACTCGGGGTTTGACGCTTTCTTT. Protein: CASSYSGFDAFF. The gene calls are TRBV6-5 and TRBJ1-1; no definite D call. Germline-derived CDR1 and CDR2 are MNHEY and SVGAGI. There are 12 residues in the CDR3. Trimming removed 0 bases from V and 11 bases from J, with 10 bases in between.